This T cell receptor (beta chain) was observed in a study of cytomegalovirus exposure and HLA in healthy donors. Study details: Out of 180 million or so T cells, an earlier analysis found roughly 100 million unique TCR beta sequences in total.

The PCR employed 60 Vbeta primers together with 13 Jbeta primers. Under the authors' procedure: The authors later counted some 76 million unique TCR beta chains, 9.5 million to 13 million of them shared. Assay: immunoSEQ multiplex PCR; the TCRdb copy retains only in-frame clones and omits some. Clone size and the V and J calls come from that table; the DNA yielded D and trimming. The sample contains about 200,000 clones, 70% of which appear only once. Findings of the study overall: Later analysis identified some 16,000 TCR beta sequences associated with HLA alleles, using a false discovery rate threshold of 0.05. There were reportedly fewer N-insertions in an Asian-associated ancestry cluster than the approximately 640-donor mean, in a later analysis.

Turning to this clone: Its antigen is unknown.

Trimming cost V 5 bases and J 6 bases, with 14 bases left between them. The CDR3 is 14 residues long. Germline CDR1 MNHEY, CDR2 SVGAGI. The receptor comes from a middle-aged man in good health and CMV-seropositive. The J gene is TRBJ1-5, the V gene TRBV6-5; D perhaps matches TRBD1 (6 bases). The sample comprised PBMCs. DNA for the CDR3: TGTGCCAGCAGTGAAAGGGGGTTGGGTCAGCCCCAGCATTTT. Translated: CASSERGLGQPQHF.